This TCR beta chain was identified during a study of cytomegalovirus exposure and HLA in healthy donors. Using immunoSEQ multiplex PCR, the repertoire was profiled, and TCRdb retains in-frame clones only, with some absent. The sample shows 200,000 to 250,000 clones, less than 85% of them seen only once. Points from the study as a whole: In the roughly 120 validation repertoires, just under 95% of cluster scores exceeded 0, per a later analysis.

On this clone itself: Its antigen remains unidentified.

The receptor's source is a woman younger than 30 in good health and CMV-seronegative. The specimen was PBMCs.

CDR3 DNA: TGCGCCAGCAGCCCCCAGGTGGCCCGTAACACTGAAGCTTTCTTT. Amino acid sequence: CASSPQVARNTEAFF. The V call is TRBV5-1, the J call TRBJ1-1; D unresolved. The CDR3 totals 15 residues. V lost 4 bases and J lost 2, with 15 bases in between. The germline V gene has CDR1 SGHRS and CDR2 YFSETQ.